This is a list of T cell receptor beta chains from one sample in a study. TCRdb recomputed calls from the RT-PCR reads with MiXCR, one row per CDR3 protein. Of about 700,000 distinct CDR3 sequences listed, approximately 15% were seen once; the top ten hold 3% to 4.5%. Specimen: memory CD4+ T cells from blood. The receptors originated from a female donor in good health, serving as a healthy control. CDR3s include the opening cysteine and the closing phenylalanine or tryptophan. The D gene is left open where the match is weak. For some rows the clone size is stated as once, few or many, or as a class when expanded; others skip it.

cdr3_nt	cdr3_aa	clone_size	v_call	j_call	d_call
TGTGCCAGCACTGGACTACCATCCCCGGAGCTGTTTTTT	CASTGLPSPELFF	few	TRBV6-2/TRBV6-3	TRBJ2-2	NA
TGCGCCAGCAGCCCGAACACAGGGGAAGAGACCCAGTACTTC	CASSPNTGEETQYF	few	TRBV5-1	TRBJ2-5	TRBD1
TGTGCCAGCAGCTTGGTGGCTCCTTTTTCAGATACGCAGTATTTT	CASSLVAPFSDTQYF	many	TRBV5-6	TRBJ2-3	NA
TGTGCCAGCAGCTTAATCCCAGGGCAAAACACCGGGGAGCTGTTTTTT	CASSLIPGQNTGELFF	NA	TRBV11-2	TRBJ2-2	NA
TGTGCCAGCAGTTTTGAGACTAGGCCCTACAATGAGCAGTTCTTC	CASSFETRPYNEQFF	NA	TRBV27	TRBJ2-1	NA
TGTGCCAGCAGCAGTCCCTCGGGACGGAATAACTATGGCTACACCTTC	CASSSPSGRNNYGYTF	NA	TRBV6-5	TRBJ1-2	NA
TGCGCCAGCAGCCAACCTCAGGTCGGGGAGCTGTTTTTT	CASSQPQVGELFF	NA	TRBV4-1	TRBJ2-2	NA
TGTGCCAGCACCCAAAGGAGGGACCAAGAGACCCAGTACTTC	CASTQRRDQETQYF	NA	TRBV12-3/TRBV12-4	TRBJ2-5	NA
TGCAGTGCTAGTTTTCTAGCGGGAGCCACAGATACGCAGTATTTT	CSASFLAGATDTQYF	few	TRBV20-1	TRBJ2-3	TRBD2
TGTGCCAGCAGTGTAAGGGCTAGCGGGAGCACAGATACGCAGTATTTT	CASSVRASGSTDTQYF	few	TRBV6-2/TRBV6-3	TRBJ2-3	TRBD2
TGTGCCAGCAGTTTTTCCCGTTTGGATTCGCCTTATCACGGCTACACCTTC	CASSFSRLDSPYHGYTF	NA	TRBV27	TRBJ1-2	NA
TGTGCCAGCAGTTCGCGGGACGCTGGCTATGGCTACACCTTC	CASSSRDAGYGYTF	few	TRBV27	TRBJ1-2	NA
TGTGCCAGCAGGCAACAGGGTAGCCTAACTGGGGCCAACGTCCTGACTTTC	CASRQQGSLTGANVLTF	NA	TRBV27	TRBJ2-6	NA
TGTGCCAGCAATTCTTACACTGAAGCTTTCTTT	CASNSYTEAFF	NA	TRBV12-3/TRBV12-4	TRBJ1-1	NA
TGCGCCAGCAGCTCCTCGGACAGGCACACTGAAGCTTTCTTT	CASSSSDRHTEAFF	NA	TRBV5-1	TRBJ1-1	TRBD1
TGTGCCAGCCGGCTGTTTGGGGGCCACACTGAAGCTTTCTTT	CASRLFGGHTEAFF	few	TRBV28	TRBJ1-1	NA
TGCAGTGCTAGAAACATGGTAATAGCGGGAGGGCTGTACGAGCAGTACTTC	CSARNMVIAGGLYEQYF	NA	TRBV20-1	TRBJ2-7	TRBD2
TGTGCCAGCAGCTTGGCGACTAGCGGTCACAATGAGCAGTTCTTC	CASSLATSGHNEQFF	NA	TRBV5-5	TRBJ2-1	TRBD2
TGCAGTGCCCCCGCCTCAGGGAATCAGCCCCAGCATTTT	CSAPASGNQPQHF	many	TRBV20-1	TRBJ1-5	NA
TGCAGTGCTAGTGATTTAATACGACAGGGTCGACCCTACGAGCAGTACTTC	CSASDLIRQGRPYEQYF	NA	TRBV20-1	TRBJ2-7	TRBD1
TGTGCCAGCAGCTTAGGCATGAAAGGAAACACCATATATTTT	CASSLGMKGNTIYF	few	TRBV7-8	TRBJ1-3	NA
TGCAGTAAGGGAGAAATTCGGAACACTGAAGCTTTCTTT	CSKGEIRNTEAFF	few	TRBV20-1	TRBJ1-1	NA
TGTGCCAGCAGCCAAGATCCCCTAGACAGGGTCTGGGCCAACGTCCTGACTTTC	CASSQDPLDRVWANVLTF	few	TRBV4-2	TRBJ2-6	TRBD1
TGCGCCAGCAGCTTGGAAGGGGGGGCAGGGGACTTCTACGAGCAGTACTTC	CASSLEGGAGDFYEQYF	once	TRBV5-1	TRBJ2-7	NA
TGCAGTGCTGCCGAATTCGGGACAGGGAGCTACAATGAGCAGTTCTTC	CSAAEFGTGSYNEQFF	many	TRBV20-1	TRBJ2-1	TRBD1
TGTGCCAGCAGGACTCGCAGCACAGATACGCAGTATTTT	CASRTRSTDTQYF	many	TRBV6-5	TRBJ2-3	NA
TGTGCCAGCAGCAAGCTAGCGGGGAACACCGGGGAGCTGTTTTTT	CASSKLAGNTGELFF	NA	TRBV7-2	TRBJ2-2	TRBD2
TGCAGTGCTAGAGATCGGAGAGGGCGGCCCCGGGTCGACAATGAGCAGTTCTTC	CSARDRRGRPRVDNEQFF	many	TRBV20-1	TRBJ2-1	NA
TGCAGTGCTAGAGTAGGGGGCGGCACTGAAGCTTTCTTT	CSARVGGGTEAFF	many	TRBV20-1	TRBJ1-1	TRBD1
TGTGCCAGCAGCGTAGCTTCACTCACAGATACGCAGTATTTT	CASSVASLTDTQYF	NA	TRBV9	TRBJ2-3	NA
TGTGCCAGCAGCTTGGCCCATCTAGCGGGAGGCGAGCAGTACTTC	CASSLAHLAGGEQYF	NA	TRBV5-6	TRBJ2-7	TRBD2
TGCGCCAGCTCTATTCCCTCCCCGGGGACCTACAATGAGCAGTTCTTC	CASSIPSPGTYNEQFF	few	TRBV5-1	TRBJ2-1	NA
TGTGCCAGCAGCCGCCGCGGTAACAATGAGCAGTTCTTC	CASSRRGNNEQFF	many	TRBV5-6	TRBJ2-1	NA
TGCAGTGCTAGAGCGTTTAGCGGGAGGGCCGCGTTAACAGATACGCAGTATTTT	CSARAFSGRAALTDTQYF	many	TRBV20-1	TRBJ2-3	TRBD2
TGCAGTGTTCCGGTCACAACCTCCTACGAGCAGTACTTC	CSVPVTTSYEQYF	NA	TRBV20-1	TRBJ2-7	NA
TGTGCCAGCAGTTATGGACAGGGAGTTTGGGAGCAGTACTTC	CASSYGQGVWEQYF	few	TRBV6-5	TRBJ2-7	TRBD1
TGTGCCACCAGTGACCGAGAATGGTACGAGCAGTACTTC	CATSDREWYEQYF	NA	TRBV24-1	TRBJ2-7	NA
TGTGCCAGCAGCCAAAGGTCCGGGGCCAGCGGGGAGCTGTTTTTT	CASSQRSGASGELFF	NA	TRBV11-1	TRBJ2-2	NA
TGCGCCAGCAGCCTCGCTAGCGGGAGGGCCCACGGGGAGCTGTTTTTT	CASSLASGRAHGELFF	many	TRBV4-3	TRBJ2-2	TRBD2
TGCAGTGCTACTGGACAGACCCACTTCTATGGCTACACCTTC	CSATGQTHFYGYTF	few	TRBV20-1	TRBJ1-2	NA
TGTGCCACCAGCAGAGCCTACACAGGGGCCGGGGAGCTGTTTTTT	CATSRAYTGAGELFF	NA	TRBV15	TRBJ2-2	TRBD1
TGCAGGGGGGGGAAGTCCGCGGATACGCAGTATTTT	CRGGKSADTQYF	few	TRBV20-1	TRBJ2-3	TRBD2
TGTGCCAGCAGCCATACACCTCGGCGACAGGGTAACACAGATACGCAGTATTTT	CASSHTPRRQGNTDTQYF	few	TRBV4-2	TRBJ2-3	TRBD1
TGTGCCAGCAGCTCAGGAGGGCCTAACACTGAAGCTTTCTTT	CASSSGGPNTEAFF	few	TRBV7-2	TRBJ1-1	NA
TGTGCCAGCAGCTTAGCGGCTAGCGAAGAGACCCAGTACTTC	CASSLAASEETQYF	few	TRBV7-6	TRBJ2-5	NA
TGCGCCAGCAGCCAAGGAACCCGGGACCCCCAGAGTACTTTCTTT	CASSQGTRDPQSTFF	NA	TRBV4-3	TRBJ1-1	NA
TGTGCCAGCACGAAGACGGGGGAAGAGACCCAGTACTTC	CASTKTGEETQYF	NA	TRBV2	TRBJ2-5	NA
TGTGCCAGCAGCTCGCTACGCCACGCGGGCCGCTCCTACGAGCAGTACTTC	CASSSLRHAGRSYEQYF	NA	TRBV11-2	TRBJ2-7	NA
TGTGCCACCAGAAAGAGACAGGGGGGGGAAGAGACCCAGTACTTC	CATRKRQGGEETQYF	few	TRBV15	TRBJ2-5	TRBD1
TGTGCCAGCAGCCCTTTGGGGGGACAGGGAGCTTCACCCCTCCACTTT	CASSPLGGQGASPLHF	NA	TRBV5-6	TRBJ1-6	TRBD1
TGTGCCTGGAGTACCTTAGGCTCCCGCACAGATACGCAGTATTTT	CAWSTLGSRTDTQYF	few	TRBV30	TRBJ2-3	NA
TGTGCCTGCGAGCCGGGACAGGGTCCTTCACCCCTCCACTTT	CACEPGQGPSPLHF	NA	TRBV30	TRBJ1-6	TRBD1